This TCR beta chain was observed in a study of T cells in Graves' hyperthyroidism and ophthalmopathy. Across the whole study: Upon initial diagnosis and before any treatment, peripheral blood was collected. Study-wide points: Among thyroid clonotypes expanded above 0.001, most also appeared in blood. Ophthalmopathy was predicted by the model a median of approximately 6 months ahead of onset.

Regions amplified from RNA transcripts were the TCR beta CDR3 regions. TCR CDR3 regions were first amplified by RT-PCR with HTBI primers. Using its own MiXCR run on the multiplex PCR reads, TCRdb lists one record per CDR3 protein. The sample records approximately 220,000 distinct CDR3 sequences, about a sixth being singletons. V lost 2 bases, J lost 4 bases, and 20 bases lay in between. Germline V gives CDR1 DFQATT, CDR2 SNEGSKA (reference sequence). The CDR3 totals 16 residues. PBMCs were collected from an approximately 9.2 ml volume of fresh peripheral blood. This clonotype was seen at least ten times. Its antigen is currently unknown.

The sample consisted of blood. The TCR originated in a man aged 35-49 years with Graves' hyperthyroidism. The chain has TRBV20-1 and TRBJ1-1, with D uncertain. CDR3 sequence (DNA): TGCAGTGCTAGAACATCCGAAGGGCTGTGGGGCACTGAAGCTTTCTTT. It codes for CSARTSEGLWGTEAFF.